This section outlines one T cell receptor (beta chain) sequence together with its context. Its antigen is as yet unknown. 60 Vbeta and 13 Jbeta primers were used in PCR. TCRdb's copy holds only in-frame clones and misses some; the assay was immunoSEQ multiplex PCR. The sample consists of some 110,000 clones, approximately 80% of them appearing once. Germline CDR1 and CDR2: WSHSY and SAAADI. The trim removed 5 bases at V and 5 bases at J, leaving 13 bases unmatched. This CDR3 spans 17 amino acids. These data come from a study of cytomegalovirus exposure and HLA in healthy donors. Study-wide points: Overall, roughly 150 TCR beta chains were annotated as cytomegalovirus-associated.

The sample comprised PBMCs. The rearrangement joins TRBV10-2 to TRBJ2-1; 9 nucleotides agree with TRBD2. The clonotype was recovered from a man between 50 and 59 years old in good health and CMV-seropositive. Here the CDR3 DNA reads TGCGCCAGCAGTAAAACCCCAGCGGGAGGCCATCACAATGAGCAGTTCTTC. Its translation: CASSKTPAGGHHNEQFF.